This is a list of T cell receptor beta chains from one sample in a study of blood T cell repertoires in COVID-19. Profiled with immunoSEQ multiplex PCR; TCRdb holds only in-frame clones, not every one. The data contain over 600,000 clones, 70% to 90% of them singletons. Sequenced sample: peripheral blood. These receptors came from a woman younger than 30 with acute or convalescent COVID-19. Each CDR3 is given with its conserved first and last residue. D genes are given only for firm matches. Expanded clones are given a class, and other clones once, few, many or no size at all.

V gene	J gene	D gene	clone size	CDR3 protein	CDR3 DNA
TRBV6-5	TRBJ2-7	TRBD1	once	CASSRQGVGEQYF	TGTGCCAGCAGTAGACAGGGCGTTGGGGAGCAGTACTTC
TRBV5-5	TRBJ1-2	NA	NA	CASSLRGEPTNYGYTF	TGTGCCAGCAGCTTGAGAGGCGAGCCAACTAACTATGGCTACACCTTC
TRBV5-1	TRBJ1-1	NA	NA	CASSLVVSVTEAFF	TGCGCCAGCAGCTTGGTGGTCAGTGTCACTGAAGCTTTCTTT
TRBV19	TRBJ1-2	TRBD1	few	CASSIYGTGVGNYGYTF	TGTGCCAGTAGTATTTATGGGACAGGGGTAGGTAACTATGGCTACACCTTC
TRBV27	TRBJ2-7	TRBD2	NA	CASSLPGGEQYF	TGTGCCAGCAGTTTACCGGGGGGCGAGCAGTACTTC
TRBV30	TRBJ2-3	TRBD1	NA	CAQNLGQGSSTDTQYF	TGTGCCCAGAATCTGGGACAGGGTTCCAGCACAGATACGCAGTATTTT
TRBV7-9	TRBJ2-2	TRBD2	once	CASSLGGGNTGELFF	TGTGCCAGCAGCTTGGGCGGGGGTAACACCGGGGAGCTGTTTTTT
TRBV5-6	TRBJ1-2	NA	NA	CASSLQGRGANYGYTF	TGTGCCAGCAGCTTACAGGGTAGAGGAGCTAACTATGGCTACACCTTC
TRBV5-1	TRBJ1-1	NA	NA	CASSYQARSEAFF	TGCGCCAGCAGTTATCAAGCACGGTCTGAAGCTTTCTTT
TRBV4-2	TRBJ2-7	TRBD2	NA	CASSQDGTSGSYEQYF	TGTGCCAGCAGCCAAGACGGGACTAGCGGCTCCTACGAGCAGTACTTC
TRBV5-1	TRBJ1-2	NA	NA	CASSRPTENNYGYTF	TGCGCCAGCAGCCGCCCGACAGAAAATAACTATGGCTACACCTTC
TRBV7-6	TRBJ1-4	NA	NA	CASSEVPRTRRNEKLFF	TGTGCCAGCAGTGAAGTACCTAGAACGCGGAGGAATGAAAAACTGTTTTTT
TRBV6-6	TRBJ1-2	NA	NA	CASSYSAGNYGYTF	TGTGCCAGCAGTTACTCGGCCGGGAACTATGGCTACACCTTC
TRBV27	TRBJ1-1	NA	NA	CASSRRQRGGWTEAFF	TGTGCCAGCAGTCGCCGACAAAGGGGAGGGTGGACTGAAGCTTTCTTT
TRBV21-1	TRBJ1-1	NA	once	CASRQANTEAFF	TGTGCCTCTCGACAGGCGAACACTGAAGCTTTCTTT
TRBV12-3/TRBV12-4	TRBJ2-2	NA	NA	CASSFYSGELFF	TGTGCCAGCAGTTTTTACTCCGGGGAGCTGTTTTTT
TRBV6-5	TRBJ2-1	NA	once	CASSYPGLPGQFF	TGTGCCAGCAGTTACCCAGGACTTCCGGGGCAGTTCTTC
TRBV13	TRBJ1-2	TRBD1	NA	CASSPRGYNYGYTF	TGTGCCAGCAGCCCCAGGGGGTACAACTATGGCTACACCTTC
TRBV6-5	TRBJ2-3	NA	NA	CASRDPRGTDTQYF	TGTGCCAGCAGGGATCCCAGGGGTACAGATACGCAGTATTTT
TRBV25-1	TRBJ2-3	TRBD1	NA	CASSETGHTDTQYF	TGTGCCAGCAGTGAGACAGGGCACACAGATACGCAGTATTTT
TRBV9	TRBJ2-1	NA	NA	CASSSTQGPQRSNEQFF	TGTGCCAGCAGTTCCACCCAAGGGCCGCAGCGGTCCAATGAGCAGTTCTTC
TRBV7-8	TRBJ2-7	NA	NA	CASSWRQVPLYYEQYF	TGTGCCAGCAGCTGGAGACAGGTTCCCCTCTACTACGAGCAGTACTTC
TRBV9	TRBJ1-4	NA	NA	CASSTGGEKLFF	TGTGCCAGCAGCACGGGAGGAGAAAAACTGTTTTTT
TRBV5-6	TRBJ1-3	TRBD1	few	CASSRATGGTGNTIYF	TGTGCCAGCAGCCGGGCGACAGGGGGAACTGGAAACACCATATATTTT
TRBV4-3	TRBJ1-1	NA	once	CASSHARATEAFF	TGCGCCAGCAGCCATGCCAGGGCCACTGAAGCTTTCTTT